A selection of T cell receptor beta chains follows, all from one sample in a study of T cell changes during pregnancy in multiple sclerosis. Repertoires were generated with immunoSEQ multiplex PCR, while TCRdb's copy carries only in-frame clones and drops some. The data show about 59,000 clones, with about 90% seen just once and 0.8% to 0.9% held by the top ten. The sample here was peripheral blood, taken in the first trimester of pregnancy. These receptors were collected from a female donor in good health, enrolled as a control in a pregnancy study. Each CDR3 is given with its conserved first and last residue. The D gene is left open where the match is weak. The size field is filled for only some rows; it gives once, few, many or a size class.

V gene	D gene	J gene	clone size	CDR3 protein	CDR3 DNA
TRBV11-2	-	TRBJ1-1	-	CASRRAEAFF	TGTGCCAGCAGACGGGCTGAAGCTTTCTTT
TRBV9	TRBD2	TRBJ2-3	-	CASSVVTSGSTDTQYF	TGTGCCAGCAGCGTAGTAACTAGCGGGAGCACAGATACGCAGTATTTT
TRBV7-9	-	TRBJ2-3	-	CASSAGTTDTQYF	TGTGCCAGCTCAGCGGGTACCACAGATACGCAGTATTTT
TRBV9	TRBD2	TRBJ2-1	once	CASSVRGLAGEQFF	TGTGCCAGCAGCGTAAGAGGACTAGCTGGCGAGCAGTTCTTC
TRBV5-5	-	TRBJ1-1	-	CASSLERDTEAFF	TGTGCCAGCAGCTTGGAGAGGGACACTGAAGCTTTCTTT
TRBV11-2	-	TRBJ2-1	-	CASSLGGSFSAYNDQFF	TGTGCCAGCAGCTTAGGAGGTTCATTTAGCGCTTACAATGATCAGTTCTTC
TRBV28	-	TRBJ1-1	-	CASRSQGGNTEAFF	TGTGCCAGCAGGTCACAAGGGGGGAACACTGAAGCTTTCTTT
TRBV30	TRBD1	TRBJ2-1	-	CAWARDSGHEQFF	TGTGCCTGGGCCCGGGACAGTGGCCATGAGCAGTTCTTC
TRBV4-1	-	TRBJ2-5	-	CASSRPRQVGETQYF	TGCGCCAGCAGCCGGCCCCGCCAGGTGGGAGAGACCCAGTACTTC
TRBV4-3	-	TRBJ1-4	-	CASSQDPATNEKLFF	TGCGCCAGCAGCCAAGATCCGGCAACTAATGAAAAACTGTTTTTT
TRBV19	TRBD2	TRBJ2-3	-	CASSIGTSGGPSTDTQYF	TGTGCCAGTAGTATAGGGACTAGCGGGGGGCCATCCACAGATACGCAGTATTTT
TRBV4-3	TRBD2	TRBJ2-7	-	CASSQGVGAGGEHEQYF	TGCGCCAGCAGCCAAGGAGTTGGAGCGGGGGGAGAACACGAGCAGTACTTC
TRBV29-1	TRBD2	TRBJ2-2	-	CSAGGLSANTGELFF	TGCAGCGCGGGGGGTTTGTCAGCGAACACCGGGGAGCTGTTTTTT
TRBV7-9	-	TRBJ1-1	-	CASSLRDKTEAFF	TGTGCCAGCAGCTTAAGGGACAAAACTGAAGCTTTCTTT
TRBV19	TRBD1	TRBJ1-4	-	CASSTDRGNEKLFF	TGTGCCAGTAGTACGGACAGGGGTAATGAAAAACTGTTTTTT
TRBV11-2	-	TRBJ1-1	-	CASSLVPRRAVVTEAFF	TGTGCCAGCAGCTTAGTCCCCCGCAGGGCTGTAGTTACTGAAGCTTTCTTT
TRBV30	TRBD2	TRBJ2-5	-	CAWGGSGGLQYF	TGTGCCTGGGGGGGTAGCGGGGGGCTCCAGTACTTC
TRBV5-1	-	TRBJ1-5	-	CASSNQAGQPQHF	TGCGCCAGCAGCAACCAGGCAGGGCAGCCCCAGCATTTT
TRBV12-5	-	TRBJ2-3	-	CASKQGNTDTQYF	TGTGCTAGCAAGCAGGGGAACACAGATACGCAGTATTTT
TRBV7-9	-	TRBJ2-1	-	CALEGNSYNEQFF	TGTGCCCTGGAGGGGAACTCCTACAATGAGCAGTTCTTC
TRBV4-3	TRBD1	TRBJ1-2	once	CASSHGDRARPLLLFYGYTF	TGCGCCAGCAGCCACGGAGACAGGGCAAGGCCCTTACTCCTCTTCTATGGCTACACCTTC
TRBV19	TRBD1	TRBJ1-2	-	CASSPLDRVNPYGYTF	TGTGCCAGTAGCCCATTGGACAGGGTAAACCCCTATGGCTACACCTTC
TRBV5-6	TRBD2	TRBJ2-7	-	CASTPLGASGHPYEQYF	TGTGCCAGCACCCCCCTGGGGGCTAGCGGGCACCCCTACGAGCAGTACTTC
TRBV7-2	-	TRBJ2-7	-	CASSVTYEQYF	TGTGCCAGCAGCGTCACCTACGAGCAGTACTTC
TRBV6-1	-	TRBJ1-2	-	CASSERQVYGYTF	TGTGCCAGCAGTGAGAGACAGGTTTATGGCTACACCTTC
TRBV11-2	TRBD1	TRBJ1-5	-	CASSLGTGINQPQHF	TGTGCCAGCAGCTTGGGGACAGGGATAAATCAGCCCCAGCATTTT
TRBV27	TRBD1	TRBJ2-7	-	CASKTGPYEQYF	TGTGCCAGCAAGACAGGGCCCTACGAGCAGTACTTC
TRBV5-1	TRBD2	TRBJ2-1	-	CASSSGTSGGSYNEQFF	TGCGCCAGCAGCTCCGGGACTAGCGGGGGGTCGTACAATGAGCAGTTCTTC
TRBV27	-	TRBJ1-1	-	CASSSRRDTEAFF	TGTGCCAGCAGTTCGCGCAGGGACACTGAAGCTTTCTTT
TRBV18	-	TRBJ2-7	-	CASSPDSVVSYEQYF	TGTGCCAGCTCACCAGACTCAGTCGTCTCCTACGAGCAGTACTTC
TRBV5-1	TRBD2	TRBJ2-2	-	CASSWGLDYTGELFF	TGCGCCAGCAGCTGGGGACTAGATTACACCGGGGAGCTGTTTTTT
TRBV9	-	TRBJ2-7	once	CASSVADEQYF	TGTGCCAGCAGCGTAGCGGACGAGCAGTACTTC
TRBV4-1	TRBD2	TRBJ2-1	-	CASLPIAGVSYNEQFF	TGCGCCAGCCTCCCGATAGCGGGGGTTTCCTACAATGAGCAGTTCTTC
TRBV29-1	TRBD1	TRBJ2-3	-	CSVEDRDRGEQDTQYF	TGCAGCGTTGAGGACCGGGACAGGGGGGAACAAGATACGCAGTATTTT
TRBV7-2	-	TRBJ1-1	-	CASSSQARAGGTEAFF	TGTGCCAGCAGCTCCCAAGCTAGGGCGGGTGGCACTGAAGCTTTCTTT
TRBV29-1	-	TRBJ1-1	-	CSVGSSAGWNTEAFF	TGCAGCGTTGGAAGTTCGGCAGGGTGGAACACTGAAGCTTTCTTT
TRBV11-2	-	TRBJ1-4	-	CASSLDRVRRNEKLFF	TGTGCCAGCAGCTTAGATCGGGTCCGGCGAAATGAAAAACTGTTTTTT
TRBV19	-	TRBJ2-7	once	CASSIVRIASGGTYEQYF	TGTGCCAGTAGTATAGTCCGTATAGCCTCTGGCGGGACCTACGAGCAGTACTTC
TRBV5-1	TRBD2	TRBJ2-3	once	CASGQSWTSGQSTDTQYF	TGCGCCAGCGGCCAAAGTTGGACTAGCGGGCAAAGCACAGATACGCAGTATTTT
TRBV4-3	-	TRBJ1-6	-	CASSQRQNSPLHF	TGCGCCAGCAGCCAACGACAGAATTCACCCCTCCACTTT
TRBV5-6	TRBD1	TRBJ1-1	-	CASSFYRGSNTEAFF	TGTGCCAGCAGCTTCTACAGGGGTTCAAACACTGAAGCTTTCTTT
TRBV13	TRBD2	TRBJ2-3	-	CASSPSGPSTDTQYF	TGTGCCAGCAGCCCTAGCGGGCCTAGCACAGATACGCAGTATTTT
TRBV11-2	-	TRBJ1-1	-	CASSLTRAPGPNTEAFF	TGTGCCAGCAGCTTGACTAGGGCCCCAGGGCCTAACACTGAAGCTTTCTTT
TRBV29-1	TRBD1	TRBJ1-4	-	CSAGDRRNEKLFF	TGCAGCGCCGGGGACAGGCGTAATGAAAAACTGTTTTTT
TRBV5-1	-	TRBJ1-2	-	CASSLDSYGYTF	TGCGCCAGCAGCTTGGACAGCTATGGCTACACCTTC
TRBV27	TRBD1	TRBJ1-4	-	CASRLTGVNEKLFF	TGTGCCAGCAGATTGACAGGGGTTAATGAAAAACTGTTTTTT